The clone carrying this T cell receptor (beta chain) has ten or more counts. Its antigen remains unidentified. Other autoimmune diseases, uncontrolled infections, pregnancy or lactation ruled patients out of participation. From RNA, the CDR3 regions of TCR beta chains were amplified and sequenced. After a first-round RT-PCR with HTBI primers, a second-round multiplex PCR was run. TCRdb re-derived calls from the multiplex PCR reads in MiXCR, one entry per CDR3 protein. The profile shows about 210,000 distinct CDR3 sequences, just under 30% of them singletons. Between the trimmed V and J ends, which lost 7 bases and 1 base, there was a span of 16 bases. The CDR3 has 15 amino acids. The V gene's germline CDR1 is LNHDA and CDR2 SQIVND (reference sequence). This entry comes from a study of Graves' ophthalmopathy and Graves' hyperthyroidism. Study background: Before any treatment was given, at initial diagnosis, peripheral blood was collected. Whole-study results and caveats: A classifier, a 13-signature model, separated ophthalmopathy from stable hyperthyroidism with roughly 86% sensitivity and 75% to 83% specificity. Blood was where most expanded thyroid clonotypes above 0.001 frequency also turned up.

Specimen: peripheral blood. The chain combines TRBV19 with TRBJ1-2; tentatively, D is TRBD1 (5 bases). The receptor's source is a man in his fifties or sixties with Graves' ophthalmopathy. The chain's CDR3 is CASNPGGRVNYGYTF. As DNA, the CDR3 is TGTGCCAGTAACCCGGGGGGTCGGGTTAACTATGGCTACACCTTC. Full variable domain (remainder filled in from reference TRBV19 and TRBJ1-2): DGGITQSPKYLFRKEGQNVTLSCEQNLNHDAMYWYRQDPGQGLRLIYYSQIVNDFQKGDIAEGYSVSREKKESFPLTVTSAQKNPTAFYLCASNPGGRVNYGYTFGSGTRLTVV.